This TCR beta chain was identified in a study of Graves' ophthalmopathy and Graves' hyperthyroidism. Study-wide results and limits: In blood appeared most of the expanded thyroid clonotypes whose frequency exceeded 0.001. A model of 13 signatures distinguished ophthalmopathy from stable hyperthyroidism at approximately 90% sensitivity and roughly 82% specificity.

Other autoimmune disease, uncontrolled infection, pregnancy and lactation led to exclusion. The PBMCs originated from approximately 9.5 ml of fresh peripheral blood. A word on this clonotype: Its antigen is not known.

RNA transcripts were the source from which TCR beta CDR3 regions were amplified. HTBI primers were employed in first-round RT-PCR, then a second-round multiplex PCR followed. TCRdb re-called the multiplex PCR reads through MiXCR, storing one row per CDR3 protein. Altogether about 48,000 distinct CDR3 sequences are present, around 45% being singletons, with the ten largest covering approximately 23%. In germline, CDR1 is DFQATT, CDR2 SNEGSKA (reference sequence). V shed 0 bases, J shed 8 bases, and the junction held 11 bases outside the gene matches. The CDR3 has 16 residues. Sequencing used peripheral blood. The TCR comes from an adult man with Graves' ophthalmopathy. This chain uses TRBV20-1 with TRBJ2-1; TRBD2 aligns across 9 bases. CDR3 nucleotide sequence: TGCAGTGCTAGAGAGAGGGCGGGGCTAGCGGGACATGAGCAGTTCTTC. This codes for CSARERAGLAGHEQFF.